This T cell receptor (beta chain) was identified in a study of blood T cell repertoires in COVID-19. Study-wide background: Samples taken during acute and convalescent COVID-19 were collected in the United States, Italy and Spain. T cells, B-cell-depleted T cells, or PBMCs provided the cDNA or gDNA that served as material.

Original data processing: Quantification of nucleated cells was approximated via reference gene primer amplification. The protocol was immunoSEQ multiplex PCR, while the TCRdb copy is restricted to in-frame clones and leaves out a portion. That table furnishes V, J and clone size, whereas the DNA furnished D and trimming. Of approximately 230,000 clones listed, 70% to 85% are singletons. Deletions cut 3 bases from V and 2 bases from J, with 5 bases between. This CDR3 comprises 13 residues. Germline CDR1 reads SGHAT; CDR2 reads FQNNGV. This chain joins TRBV11-2 and TRBJ2-4, with D unresolved. This TCR came from an elderly woman with active or convalescent COVID-19. Sequencing used peripheral blood. The CDR3 here is CASSFITKNIQYF. CDR3 sequence (DNA): TGTGCCAGCAGCTTTATTACCAAAAACATTCAGTACTTC.